This TCR beta chain was captured by sequencing in a study of cytomegalovirus exposure and HLA in healthy donors. Study context: An earlier analysis found fewer than 140 million unique TCR beta sequences from around 180 million T cells.

V dropped 4 bases and J dropped 2; count of bases not matched to a gene: 6. The CDR3 is made up of 16 amino acids. The germline CDR1 and CDR2 sequences are MNHEY and SMNVEV (reference sequence). Study-wide points: Upon later analysis, HLA-associated TCR beta chains proved more clonally expanded than other, equally common chains. In an earlier analysis, productive rearrangement rates for most beta V segments clustered near 87% or 30%.

Primers: 60 Vbeta forward and 13 Jbeta reverse. This table comes from immunoSEQ multiplex PCR, and its TCRdb copy is limited to in-frame clones, with some not included. The repertoire holds 100,000 or so clones, with over 60% as singletons. A word on this clone: The antigen remains unidentified.

The receptor was derived from a woman aged 40 to 50 in good health and CMV-seropositive. Sequencing was performed on PBMCs. The chain links TRBV27 to TRBJ1-5, with 9 bases that match TRBD1. CDR3 coding DNA: TGTGCCAGCAGTTCTCCGGGACAGGGTCGCAATCAGCCCCAGCATTTT. Protein: CASSSPGQGRNQPQHF.